Below are 14 T cell receptor beta chains sequenced from a single sample in a study of blood T cell repertoires in COVID-19. Produced via immunoSEQ multiplex PCR; TCRdb's table is partial and in-frame only. The table includes approximately 300,000 clones, around 86% detected once. Sequencing was carried out using PBMCs or T cells enriched from blood (not recorded which). The receptors shown here come from a man aged 25 to 40 who had recovered from COVID-19.

The chain recombines TRBV5-1 with TRBJ1-6; 8 bases are a match to TRBD1. Germline lookup yields CDR1 SGHRS and CDR2 YFSETQ. The junction had 2 bases not matched to a gene; V was cut back by 1 base and J by 8 bases. The CDR3 has 14 amino acids. The CDR3 DNA follows: TGCGCCAGCAGCTTGACAGGGGGGGATTCACCCCTCCACTTT. Translating gives CASSLTGGDSPLHF.

The V call is TRBV27, the J call TRBJ1-1; 9 bases agree with TRBD1. Germline V gives CDR1 MNHEY, CDR2 SMNVEV (reference sequence). The length of the CDR3 is 17 residues. Trimming at V came to 6 bases and at J to 1 base, leaving 12 bases not matched to a gene. CDR3 amino acids: CASSPVGTGKRNTEAFF. CDR3 coding DNA: TGTGCCAGCAGCCCGGTCGGGACAGGGAAACGGAACACTGAAGCTTTCTTT.

The chain couples TRBV27 to TRBJ2-4, with 12 bases identical to TRBD1. The CDR3 loop spans 16 amino acids. Per germline, CDR1 MNHEY and CDR2 SMNVEV (reference sequence). J was trimmed by 5 bases and V by 7 bases; bases with no gene match: 9. The CDR3 loop is CASTGTGGLRENIQYF. CDR3 bases: TGTGCCAGCACCGGGACAGGGGGCCTAAGAGAAAACATTCAGTACTTC.

V is TRBV5-4 and J is TRBJ2-3, with 7 bases identical to TRBD1. The CDR3 sequence is 16 residues long. Unmatched junction bases numbered 8, after V lost 0 bases and J lost 4 bases. Germline lookup yields CDR1 SGHNT and CDR2 YYREEE (reference sequence). DNA of the CDR3: TGTGCCAGCAGCTTGGCGACAGGGCCTAGGGCAGATACGCAGTATTTT. Amino acid sequence: CASSLATGPRADTQYF.

The rearrangement uses TRBV19 and TRBJ1-3; 8 bases align to TRBD1. The CDR3 is 17 amino acids. The germline CDR1 and CDR2 sequences are LNHDA and SQIVND (reference sequence). Trimming at V came to 8 bases and at J to 1 base, leaving 13 bases not matched to a gene. CDR3 loop: CASGTGGGRQSGNTIYF. CDR3 nucleotide sequence: TGTGCCAGTGGAACAGGGGGAGGGCGCCAGTCTGGAAACACCATATATTTT.

This chain connects TRBV2 to TRBJ2-1; 12 nucleotides line up with TRBD2. The V gene end was trimmed by 7 bases and the J gene end by 6 bases; junction bases not matched to a gene: 7. Germline loops: CDR1 SNHLY, CDR2 FYNNEI. The CDR3 consists of 15 residues. The CDR3 loop is CASTMGLAGLNEQFF. For the CDR3, the DNA is TGTGCCAGCACTATGGGACTAGCGGGTCTCAATGAGCAGTTCTTC.

This sequence joins TRBV3-1 (or the pseudogene TRBV3-2) and TRBJ2-7; D ambiguous. This CDR3 contains 15 residues. The V and J ends lost 3 bases and 2 bases respectively, with 14 bases between them. Germline V lookup: CDR1 LGHDT, CDR2 YNNKEL (reference sequence). The CDR3: CASSHLSRLAYEQYF. In nucleotides, the CDR3 is TGTGCCAGCAGCCATTTGTCGCGGTTGGCCTACGAGCAGTACTTC.

The J gene is TRBJ1-4, the V gene TRBV18; 8 positions match TRBD1. CDR3 length equals 15 residues. Trimming took 3 bases from V and 6 from J; bases not matched to a gene: 6. From germline, CDR1 is KGHSH and CDR2 LQKENI. The CDR3 DNA is TGTGCCAGCTCACCCGTGACAGGGGAAGATGAAAAACTGTTTTTT. Encoded protein: CASSPVTGEDEKLFF. The full variable domain, rest sourced from reference TRBV18 and TRBJ1-4, is NAGVMQNPRHLVRRRGQEARLRCSPMKGHSHVYWYRQLPEEGLKFMVYLQKENIIDESGMPKERFSAEFPKEGPSILRIQQVVRGDSAAYFCASSPVTGEDEKLFFGSGTQLSVL.

The chain uses TRBV5-1 and TRBJ2-3, with 9 bases matching TRBD2. The CDR3 loop spans 15 amino acids. The germline V gene encodes CDR1 SGHRS and CDR2 YFSETQ. Losses at the gene ends were 2 bases for V and 1 base for J; bases not matched to a gene: 2. The CDR3 bases are TGCGCCAGCAGCTTACAGCGGGGGGGCACAGATACGCAGTATTTT. It translates to CASSLQRGGTDTQYF.

The chain joins TRBV11-1 to TRBJ2-2, with 10 positions matching TRBD1. Germline CDR1 and CDR2: SGHAT and FQDESV (reference sequence). CDR3 length: 16 residues. V dropped 6 bases and J dropped 7; count of bases not matched to a gene: 11. This CDR3 reads CASRLRDRGVVGELFF. The DNA for the CDR3 is TGTGCCAGCAGGCTCCGGGACAGGGGAGTTGTCGGGGAGCTGTTTTTT. Drawing the rest from reference TRBV11-1 and TRBJ2-2, the complete variable domain is EAEVAQSPRYKITEKSQAVAFWCDPISGHATLYWYRQILGQGPELLVQFQDESVVDDSQLPKDRFSAERLKGVDSTLKIQPAELGDSAMYLCASRLRDRGVVGELFFGEGSRLTVL.

The chain uses TRBV28 and TRBJ1-2; D may be TRBD1 (5 bases). The CDR3 sequence is 14 residues long. The V and J ends lost 3 bases and 5 bases respectively, with 13 bases between them. The germline CDR1 and CDR2 sequences are MDHEN and SYDVKM. CDR3 coding DNA: TGTGCCAGCAGTTTGGGGCAGGGTTTATATGGCTACACCTTC. This gives the protein CASSLGQGLYGYTF.

The chain couples TRBV30 to TRBJ1-1; D gene uncertain. This CDR3 spans 12 amino acids. Germline lookup yields CDR1 GTSNPN and CDR2 SVGIG (reference sequence). Trimming took off 3 bases at V and 2 bases at J, with 7 bases between the two ends. The CDR3 spells CAWSETNTEAFF. In DNA form, the CDR3 reads TGTGCCTGGAGCGAGACTAACACTGAAGCTTTCTTT.

The V and J genes are TRBV2 and TRBJ2-5; 12 positions agree with TRBD2. The germline CDR1 and CDR2 sequences are SNHLY and FYNNEI. The CDR3 contains 16 residues. V lost 9 bases to trimming and J lost 5 bases; unmatched junction nucleotides: 13. CDR3 region: CASKHVGLAGLETQYF. CDR3 bases: TGTGCCAGTAAGCACGTCGGACTAGCGGGATTGGAGACCCAGTACTTC.

This rearrangement joins TRBV18 to TRBJ1-1; 8 bases match TRBD1. J was trimmed by 4 bases and V by 5 bases; bases with no gene match: 9. Germline V lookup: CDR1 KGHSH, CDR2 LQKENI. The CDR3 covers 15 residues. The DNA for the CDR3 is TGTGCCAGCTCAGGTTGGCAGGGGGCGGGCACTGAAGCTTTCTTT. It is translated as CASSGWQGAGTEAFF.